These T cell receptor beta chains were read from a single sample in a study of beta chain features in type 1 diabetes. Some clones are missing from TCRdb's copy, which holds only in-frame ones; the method was immunoSEQ multiplex PCR. The table records more than 300,000 clones, 10% to 15% of them present only once. The sequencing sample was made of naive CD4+ T cells from blood. All receptors derive from a young man in good health. The conserved cysteine and the conserved F or W are not part of the CDR3 here. D genes are given only for firm matches. Size is omitted from some rows. Given values are once, few, many or a class for expanded clones.

cdr3_length clone_size d_call j_call v_call cdr3_aa
13 - - TRBJ2-3 TRBV28 ASTVWGDPTDTQY
15 - TRBD2 TRBJ2-3 TRBV5-1 ASSSGLAGGITDTQY
12 - TRBD2 TRBJ2-3 TRBV10-3 ASSGDPGTDTQY
12 - - TRBJ2-3 TRBV2 ASRAQVNTDTQY
11 few TRBD1 TRBJ1-2 TRBV19 ASSKEGTGDHT
13 few - TRBJ2-5 TRBV7-9 ASSLGIPSEETQY
13 few - TRBJ1-5 TRBV27 ASGDGAGMNQPQH
11 few - TRBJ2-4 TRBV10-3 AISPGASNIQY
11 - TRBD1 TRBJ1-1 TRBV28 ASSETGRLEAF
11 few TRBD2 TRBJ2-1 TRBV7-2 ASRSGRAGEQF
14 few TRBD1 TRBJ2-7 TRBV18 ASSPSPVGQGGEQY
13 - TRBD2 TRBJ2-7 TRBV7-8 ASTARRGGSYEQY
11 - - TRBJ1-5 TRBV30 AWTHGGNQPQH
12 - TRBD1 TRBJ2-3 TRBV5-1 ASFKDRAADTQY
11 few TRBD1 TRBJ2-3 TRBV2 ASGQDYTDTQY
13 few - TRBJ2-3 TRBV6-1 ASFRSLQLQDTQY
6 many - TRBJ2-1 TRBV30 TYNEQF
15 - TRBD2 TRBJ2-2 TRBV4-2 ASSQDGGLADTGELF
13 - - TRBJ1-2 TRBV5-4 ASSPVDRPSYGYT
12 few TRBD2 TRBJ2-7 TRBV7-9 ASSQAGSSYEQY
11 - - TRBJ2-1 TRBV5-1 ASSFAGISEQF
13 - TRBD2 TRBJ2-1 TRBV27 ASSRLGGRGNEQF
12 - TRBD2 TRBJ2-7 TRBV27 ASSLLPGGPEQY
11 few - TRBJ2-1 TRBV7-9 ASSLAGAHEQF
9 once - TRBJ2-1 TRBV6-5 ASRTYNEQF
14 - TRBD1 TRBJ1-2 TRBV18 ASSPPLRTGGYGYT
12 few - TRBJ1-2 TRBV9 ASSVGSSDYGYT
11 - - TRBJ2-1 TRBV30 AWSVGGGHEQF
16 few TRBD2 TRBJ2-3 TRBV5-1 ASSRVGTSTRSTDTQY
9 few - TRBJ2-1 TRBV19 ASSIRNEQF
10 - - TRBJ1-1 TRBV30 AWTPTGIEAF
14 few TRBD2 TRBJ2-7 TRBV29-1 SAAGLGTWATYEQY
15 few TRBD1 TRBJ1-4 TRBV7-9 ASSLGTGEGPNEKLF
13 few TRBD1 TRBJ1-4 TRBV5-4 ASSSGQGENEKLF
12 - - TRBJ1-5 TRBV19 ASSSQGGDQPQH
13 - TRBD2 TRBJ2-3 TRBV7-2 ASSLAAGGGDTQY